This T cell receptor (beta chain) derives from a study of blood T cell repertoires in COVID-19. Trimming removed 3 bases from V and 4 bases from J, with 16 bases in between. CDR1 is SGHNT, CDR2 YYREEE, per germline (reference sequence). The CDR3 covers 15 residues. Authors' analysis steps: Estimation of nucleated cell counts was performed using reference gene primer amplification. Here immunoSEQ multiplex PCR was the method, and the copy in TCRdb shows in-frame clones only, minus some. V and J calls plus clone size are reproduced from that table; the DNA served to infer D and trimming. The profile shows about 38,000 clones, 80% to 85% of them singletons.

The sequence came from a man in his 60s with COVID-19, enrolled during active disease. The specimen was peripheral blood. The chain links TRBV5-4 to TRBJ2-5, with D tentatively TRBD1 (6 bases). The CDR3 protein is CASSSGIEGGETQYF. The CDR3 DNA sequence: TGTGCCAGCAGCTCGGGGATAGAAGGGGGAGAGACCCAGTACTTC.